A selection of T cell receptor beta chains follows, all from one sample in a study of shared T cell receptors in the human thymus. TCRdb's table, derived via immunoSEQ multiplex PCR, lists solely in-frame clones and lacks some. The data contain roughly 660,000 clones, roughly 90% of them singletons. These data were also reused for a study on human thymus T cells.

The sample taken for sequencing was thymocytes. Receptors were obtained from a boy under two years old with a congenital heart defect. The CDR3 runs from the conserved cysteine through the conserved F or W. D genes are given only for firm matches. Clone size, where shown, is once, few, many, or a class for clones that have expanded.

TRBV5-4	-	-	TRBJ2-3	TGTGCCAGCAGCTTGCGGTCCCAAGCAGGCCGACGGCCCTATACGCAGTATTTT	CASSLRSQAGRRPYTQYF
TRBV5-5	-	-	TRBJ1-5	TGTGCCAGCAGCTTAGTTGGGGAGGGGAATCAGCCCCAGCATTTT	CASSLVGEGNQPQHF
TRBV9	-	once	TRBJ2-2	TGTGCCAGCAGCGTAGCGGGTCCCGGGGAGCTGTTTTTT	CASSVAGPGELFF
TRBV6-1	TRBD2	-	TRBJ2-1	TGTGCCAGCAGTGAGGGGACTAGCGGGGGAGGGGGGCAGTTCTTC	CASSEGTSGGGGQFF
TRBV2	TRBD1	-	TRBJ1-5	TGTGCCAGCAGCCGACAGGGGATCGGCAATCAGCCCCAGCATTTT	CASSRQGIGNQPQHF
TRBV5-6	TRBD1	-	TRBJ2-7	TGTGCCAGCAGCTTGGGGCTGGGACAGGGGCCCTACGAGCAGTACTTC	CASSLGLGQGPYEQYF
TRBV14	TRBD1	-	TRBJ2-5	TGTGCCAGCAGCCAAGCCCCGGACAGGGGATTGGAGACCCAGTACTTC	CASSQAPDRGLETQYF
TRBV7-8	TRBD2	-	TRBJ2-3	TGTGCCAGCAGCTTAAGGCTAGCGGGAGCCACAGATACGCAGTATTTT	CASSLRLAGATDTQYF
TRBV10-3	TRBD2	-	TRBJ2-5	TGTGCCATCAGCACCACCGGGAGGGCGGGAGGTGGTGAAGAGACCCAGTACTTC	CAISTTGRAGGGEETQYF
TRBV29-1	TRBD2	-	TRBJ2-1	TGCAGCGTCGGGGGGGGCCGGAGCAATGAGCAGTTCTTC	CSVGGGRSNEQFF
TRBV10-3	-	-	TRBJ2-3	TGTGCCATCATCGGGGGAAGCACAGATACGCAGTATTTT	CAIIGGSTDTQYF
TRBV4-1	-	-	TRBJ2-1	TGCGCCAGCAGCCAAGAGGGTCTAGCGCGGAAAGGGGATGAGCAGTTCTTC	CASSQEGLARKGDEQFF
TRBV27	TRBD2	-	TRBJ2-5	TGTGCCAGCACCAAGGCGGGAGGGCCGCAAGAGACCCAGTACTTC	CASTKAGGPQETQYF
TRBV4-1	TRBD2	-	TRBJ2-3	TGCGCCAGCAGAGCGACTAGCGGGACTAGCACAGATACGCAGTATTTT	CASRATSGTSTDTQYF
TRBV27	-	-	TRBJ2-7	TGTGCCAGCAGGGCGGGCCCCAGCTCCTACGAGCAGTACTTC	CASRAGPSSYEQYF
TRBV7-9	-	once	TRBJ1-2	TGTGCCAGCAGCCCACCCGGCTATGGCTACACCTTC	CASSPPGYGYTF
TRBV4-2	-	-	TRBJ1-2	TGTGCCAGCAGCCAATGCCCCCCGAGACAGGACCACTATGGCTACACCTTC	CASSQCPPRQDHYGYTF
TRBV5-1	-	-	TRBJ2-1	TGCGCCAGCAGCTTCGCACAGGGTGGCAATGAGCAGTTCTTC	CASSFAQGGNEQFF
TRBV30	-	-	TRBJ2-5	TGTGCCTGGACGGGCAGGGTCCAAGAGACCCAGTACTTC	CAWTGRVQETQYF
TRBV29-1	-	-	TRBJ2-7	TGCAGCGTTGCCTCGGGAGAAGGGTACGAGCAGTACTTC	CSVASGEGYEQYF
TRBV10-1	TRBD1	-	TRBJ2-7	TGCGCCAGCAGTGAGTCGGACAGGGAGTACGAGCAGTACTTC	CASSESDREYEQYF
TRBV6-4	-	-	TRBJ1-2	TGTGCCAGCAGTGACTCTAATGGCTACACCTTC	CASSDSNGYTF
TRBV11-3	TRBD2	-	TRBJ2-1	TGTGCCAGCAGTCGACTAGCGGGAGGGAACCACAATGAGCAGTTCTTC	CASSRLAGGNHNEQFF
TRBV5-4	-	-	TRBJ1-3	TGTGCCAGCAGCGGAATACAGGGCTCTGGAAACACCATATATTTT	CASSGIQGSGNTIYF
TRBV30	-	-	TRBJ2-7	TGTGCCTGGAGCCCATCTGGCCGCCGCTACGAGCAGTACTTC	CAWSPSGRRYEQYF
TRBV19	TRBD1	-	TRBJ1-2	TGTGCCAGTAGTATAGATCTGCCGGACAGGGGGCCGCAGGACTATGGCTACACCTTC	CASSIDLPDRGPQDYGYTF
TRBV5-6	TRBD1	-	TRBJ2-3	TGTGCCAGCAGCTACTCCGGGACAGGGGGCTTGAGGTTAACAGATACGCAGTATTTT	CASSYSGTGGLRLTDTQYF
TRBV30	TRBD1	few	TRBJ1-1	TGTGCCTGGACCCCGAACAGGGGGGACGGCACTGAAGCTTTCTTT	CAWTPNRGDGTEAFF
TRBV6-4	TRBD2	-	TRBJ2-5	TGTGCCAGCAGTGACCCGCTAGCGGGAGGTTTAGAGACCCAGTACTTC	CASSDPLAGGLETQYF
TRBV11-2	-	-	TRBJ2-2	TGTGCCAGCAGCCGCAACCGGGTCCCGAATTTCCCCGGGGAGCTGTTTTTT	CASSRNRVPNFPGELFF
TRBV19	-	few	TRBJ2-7	TGTGCCAGTAGTCCAAGGACATTGGAGTCCTACGAGCAGTACTTC	CASSPRTLESYEQYF
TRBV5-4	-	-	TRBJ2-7	TGTGCCAGCAGCTTGGGGGCCTCCATCGAGCAGTACTTC	CASSLGASIEQYF
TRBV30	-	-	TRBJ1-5	TGTGCCTGGAGTCGAGGGAAGGCTCAGCCCCAGCATTTT	CAWSRGKAQPQHF
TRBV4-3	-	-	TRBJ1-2	TGCGCCAGCAGCCAAGACAGCTATGGCTACACCTTC	CASSQDSYGYTF
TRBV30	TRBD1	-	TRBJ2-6	TGTGCCTCAGGACAGGCCCTATTCCTCTCTGGGGCCAACGTCCTGACTTTC	CASGQALFLSGANVLTF
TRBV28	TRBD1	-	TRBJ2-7	TGTGCCAGCAGCCCGAGGGGACAGTTAGGGTACGAGCAGTACTTC	CASSPRGQLGYEQYF
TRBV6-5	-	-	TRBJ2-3	TGTGCCAGCAATCAGGGGACAGATACGCAGTATTTT	CASNQGTDTQYF
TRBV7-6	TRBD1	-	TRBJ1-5	TGTGCCAGCAGCTCAACAGCACAGGGGAAAAGCGGCAATCAGCCCCAGCATTTT	CASSSTAQGKSGNQPQHF
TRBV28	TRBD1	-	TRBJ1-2	TGTGCCAGCAGTCCCACCAGGGGGCAAAGCGATGGCTACACCTTC	CASSPTRGQSDGYTF
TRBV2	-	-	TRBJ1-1	TGTGCCAGCACTGGGACATGGGCGAACACTGAAGCTTTCTTT	CASTGTWANTEAFF
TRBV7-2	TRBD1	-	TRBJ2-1	TGTGCCAGCAGCTTTAGGCCGGGACAGGGGGACAATGAGCAGTTCTTC	CASSFRPGQGDNEQFF
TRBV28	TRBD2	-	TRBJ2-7	TGTGCCAGCAGTACCGGGCCCGGGGAGGCTAGCGGGAGGGCCAGGACCTACGAGCAGTACTTC	CASSTGPGEASGRARTYEQYF
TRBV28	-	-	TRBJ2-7	TGTGCCAGCAGTTTGGGGGGGCAGGTCGAGCAGTACTTC	CASSLGGQVEQYF